The TCR beta chain under discussion was sequenced for a study of blood T cell repertoires in COVID-19. The method was immunoSEQ multiplex PCR; TCRdb's version includes in-frame clones alone and lacks a portion of them. The sample has hundreds of thousands of clones; about nine tenths are singletons. V was pared by 1 base and J by 0 bases, with 8 bases of the junction left unmatched. From germline, CDR1 is LNHDA and CDR2 SQIVND (reference sequence). The CDR3 has 19 amino acids. The sample was PBMCs or T cells enriched from blood (not recorded which). This sequence originates from a young man who had recovered from COVID-19. The gene calls are TRBV19 and TRBJ1-5; 11 nucleotides line up with TRBD1. This CDR3 reads CASSIARTGGANSNQPQHF. CDR3 sequence (DNA): TGTGCCAGTAGTATAGCGAGGACAGGGGGCGCAAATAGCAATCAGCCCCAGCATTTT.